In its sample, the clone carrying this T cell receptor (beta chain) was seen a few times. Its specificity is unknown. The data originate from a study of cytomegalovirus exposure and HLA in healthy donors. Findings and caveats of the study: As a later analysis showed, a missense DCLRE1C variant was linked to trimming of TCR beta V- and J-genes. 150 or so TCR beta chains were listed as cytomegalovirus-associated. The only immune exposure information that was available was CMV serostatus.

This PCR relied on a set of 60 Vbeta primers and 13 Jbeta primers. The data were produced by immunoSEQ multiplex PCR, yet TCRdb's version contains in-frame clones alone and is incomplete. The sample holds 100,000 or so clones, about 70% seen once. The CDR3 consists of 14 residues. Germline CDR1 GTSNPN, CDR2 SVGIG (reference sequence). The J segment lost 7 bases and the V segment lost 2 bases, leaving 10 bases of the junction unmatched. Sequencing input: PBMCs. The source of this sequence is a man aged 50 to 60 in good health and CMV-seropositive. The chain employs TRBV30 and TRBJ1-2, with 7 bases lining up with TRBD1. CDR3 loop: CAWSRDSRTAGYTF. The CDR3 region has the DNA TGTGCCTGGAGTCGGGACAGCCGAACCGCTGGCTACACCTTC.